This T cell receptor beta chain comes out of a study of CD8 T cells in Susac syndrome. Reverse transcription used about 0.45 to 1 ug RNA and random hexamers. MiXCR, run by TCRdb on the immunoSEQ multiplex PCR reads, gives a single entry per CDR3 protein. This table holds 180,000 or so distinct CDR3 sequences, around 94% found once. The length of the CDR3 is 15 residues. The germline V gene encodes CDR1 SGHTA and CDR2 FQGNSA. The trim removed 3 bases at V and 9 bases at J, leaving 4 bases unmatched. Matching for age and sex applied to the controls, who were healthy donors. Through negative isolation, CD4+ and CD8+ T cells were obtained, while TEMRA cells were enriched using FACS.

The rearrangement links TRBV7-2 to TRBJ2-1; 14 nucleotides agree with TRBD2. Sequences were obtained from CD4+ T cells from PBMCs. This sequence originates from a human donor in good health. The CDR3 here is CASSFRLAGGLEQFF. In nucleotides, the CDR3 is TGTGCCAGCAGCTTTAGACTAGCGGGGGGGCTTGAGCAGTTCTTC. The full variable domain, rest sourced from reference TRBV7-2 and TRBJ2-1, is GAGVSQSPSNKVTEKGKDVELRCDPISGHTALYWYRQSLGQGLEFLIYFQGNSAPDKSGLPSDRFSAERTGGSVSTLTIQRTQQEDSAVYLCASSFRLAGGLEQFFGPGTRLTVL.